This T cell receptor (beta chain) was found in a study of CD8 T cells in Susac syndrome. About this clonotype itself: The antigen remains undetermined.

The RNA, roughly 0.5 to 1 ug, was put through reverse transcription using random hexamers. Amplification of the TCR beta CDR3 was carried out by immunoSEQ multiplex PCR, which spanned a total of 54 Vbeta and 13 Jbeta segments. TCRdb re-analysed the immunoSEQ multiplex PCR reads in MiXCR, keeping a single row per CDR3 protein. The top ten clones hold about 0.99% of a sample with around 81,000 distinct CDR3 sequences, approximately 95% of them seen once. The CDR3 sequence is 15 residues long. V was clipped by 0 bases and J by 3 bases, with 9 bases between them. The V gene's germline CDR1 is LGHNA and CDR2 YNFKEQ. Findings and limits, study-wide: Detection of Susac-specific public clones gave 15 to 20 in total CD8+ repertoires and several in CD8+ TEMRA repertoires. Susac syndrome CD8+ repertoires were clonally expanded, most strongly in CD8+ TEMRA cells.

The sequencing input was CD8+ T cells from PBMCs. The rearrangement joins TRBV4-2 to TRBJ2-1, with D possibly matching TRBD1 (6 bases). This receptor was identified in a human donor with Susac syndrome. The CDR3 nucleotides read TGTGCCAGCAGCCAAGAACAGGGACGCTACAATGAGCAGTTCTTC. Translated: CASSQEQGRYNEQFF.